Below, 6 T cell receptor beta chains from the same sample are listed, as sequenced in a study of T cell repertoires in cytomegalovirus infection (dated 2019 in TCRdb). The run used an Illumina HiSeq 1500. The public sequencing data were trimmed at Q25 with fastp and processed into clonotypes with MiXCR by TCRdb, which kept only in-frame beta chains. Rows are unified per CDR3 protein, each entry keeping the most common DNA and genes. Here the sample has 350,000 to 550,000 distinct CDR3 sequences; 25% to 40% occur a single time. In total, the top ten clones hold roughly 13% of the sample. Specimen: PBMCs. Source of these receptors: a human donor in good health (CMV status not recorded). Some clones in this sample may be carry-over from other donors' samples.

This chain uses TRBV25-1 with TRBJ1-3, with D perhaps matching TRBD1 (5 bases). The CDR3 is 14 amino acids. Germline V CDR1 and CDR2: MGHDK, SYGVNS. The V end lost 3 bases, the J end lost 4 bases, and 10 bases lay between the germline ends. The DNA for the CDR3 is TGTGCCAGCAGTGACATGGGGGAAGGAAACACCATATATTTT. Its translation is CASSDMGEGNTIYF. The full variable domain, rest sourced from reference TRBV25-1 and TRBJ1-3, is EADIYQTPRYLVIGTGKKITLECSQTMGHDKMYWYQQDPGMELHLIHYSYGVNSTEKGDLSSESTVSRIRTEHFPLTLESARPSHTSQYLCASSDMGEGNTIYFGEGSWLTVV.

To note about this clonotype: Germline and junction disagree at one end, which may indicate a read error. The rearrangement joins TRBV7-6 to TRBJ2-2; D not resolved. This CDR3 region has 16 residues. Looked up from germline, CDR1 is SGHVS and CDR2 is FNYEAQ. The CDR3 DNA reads TGTGACAGCAGCTTATTTATCGACACCAACACCGGGGAGCTGTTTTTT. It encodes CDSSLFIDTNTGELFF.

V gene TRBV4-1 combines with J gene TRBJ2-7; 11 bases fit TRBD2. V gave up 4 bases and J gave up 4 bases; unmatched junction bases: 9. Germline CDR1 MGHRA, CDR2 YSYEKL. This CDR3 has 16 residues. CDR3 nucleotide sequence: TGCGCCAGCAGCCCCCCTAGCGGGGGGTCCTTTTACGAGCAGTACTTC. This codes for CASSPPSGGSFYEQYF.

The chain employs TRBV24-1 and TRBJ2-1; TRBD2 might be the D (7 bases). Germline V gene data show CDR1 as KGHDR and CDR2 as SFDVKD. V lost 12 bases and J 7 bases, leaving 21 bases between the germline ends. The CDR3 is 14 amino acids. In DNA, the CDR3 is TGTGCCGCCGGAGGGGGGGCCCTTGGGAATGAGCAGTTCTTC. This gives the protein CAAGGGALGNEQFF.

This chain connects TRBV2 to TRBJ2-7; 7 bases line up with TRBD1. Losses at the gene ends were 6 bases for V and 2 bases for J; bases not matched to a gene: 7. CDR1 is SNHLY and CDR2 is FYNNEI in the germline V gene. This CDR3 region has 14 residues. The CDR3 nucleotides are TGTGCCAGCAGACCACAGGGGCCGACCTACGAGCAGTACTTC. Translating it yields CASRPQGPTYEQYF. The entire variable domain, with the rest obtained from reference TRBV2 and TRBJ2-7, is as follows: EPEVTQTPSHQVTQMGQEVILRCVPISNHLYFYWYRQILGQKVEFLVSFYNNEISEKSEIFDDQFSVERPDGSNFTLKIRSTKLEDSAMYFCASRPQGPTYEQYFGPGTRLTVT.

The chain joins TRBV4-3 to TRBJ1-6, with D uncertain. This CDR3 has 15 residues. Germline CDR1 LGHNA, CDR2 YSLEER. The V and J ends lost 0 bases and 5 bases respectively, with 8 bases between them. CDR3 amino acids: CASSQDRHNNSPLHF. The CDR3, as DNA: TGCGCCAGCAGCCAAGATCGGCATAATAATTCACCCCTCCACTTT.